This TCR beta chain was captured in a study of T cell repertoires in cytomegalovirus infection. Across the study: HLA-C-restricted CMV epitopes, recently identified, and well-studied HLA-B-restricted ones were used by the study. Through public TCR beta signatures, both CMV infection and matching HLA type were indicated.

About this clonotype itself: The antigen remains undetermined.

Study-wide points: CMV carriers having the relevant HLA were flagged by cumulative public TCR beta family frequency. HLA-C-restricted, CMV-specific TCR beta clonotypes were dominant ex vivo.

Each CDR3 protein is one row after TCRdb ran MiXCR on the reads. The sample contains hundreds of thousands of distinct CDR3 sequences, around 30% of which appear only once. The sequences come from cultured PBMCs, collected from culture after CMV antigen stimulation. This sequence originates from a human donor in good health (CMV status not recorded). Some clones in this sample may be carry-over from other donors' samples.

The CDR3 region has the DNA TGTGCCAGCAGACAGGGACAGTTAAACAATCAGCCCCAGCATTTT. This codes for CASRQGQLNNQPQHF. The chain employs TRBV27 and TRBJ1-5; TRBD1 agrees at 7 bases. V trimming: 6 bases; J trimming: 3 bases; junction bases outside the gene matches: 8. Germline values: CDR1 MNHEY, CDR2 SMNVEV (reference sequence). This CDR3 comprises 15 residues.